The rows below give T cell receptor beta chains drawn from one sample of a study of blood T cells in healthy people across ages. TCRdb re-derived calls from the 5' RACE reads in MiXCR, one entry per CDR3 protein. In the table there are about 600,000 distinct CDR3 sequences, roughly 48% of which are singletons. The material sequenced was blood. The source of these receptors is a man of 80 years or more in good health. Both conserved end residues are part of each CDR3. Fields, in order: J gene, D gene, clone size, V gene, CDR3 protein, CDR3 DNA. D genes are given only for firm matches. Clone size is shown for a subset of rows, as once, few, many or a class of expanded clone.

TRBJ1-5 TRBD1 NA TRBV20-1 CSARGDRGRDQPQHF TGCAGTGCTAGGGGGGACAGGGGGCGCGATCAGCCCCAGCATTTT
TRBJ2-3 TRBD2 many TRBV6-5 CASRTGTSTQYF TGTGCCAGCAGGACCGGGACTAGCACGCAGTATTTT
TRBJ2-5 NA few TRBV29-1 CSAGAGAQETQYF TGCAGCGCCGGGGCAGGGGCCCAAGAGACCCAGTACTTC
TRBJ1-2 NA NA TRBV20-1 CSAATRTESYGYTF TGCAGTGCAGCTACTAGGACGGAATCCTATGGCTACACCTTC
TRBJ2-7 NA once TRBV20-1 CSAPRFGYEQYF TGCAGTGCTCCCCGATTCGGCTACGAGCAGTACTTC
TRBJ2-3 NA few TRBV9 CASNPWGGTDTQYF TGTGCCAGCAACCCTTGGGGGGGCACAGATACGCAGTATTTT
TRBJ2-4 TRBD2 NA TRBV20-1 CSASQGTRLYNEQYF TGCAGTGCCAGCCAGGGGACTAGGCTTTACAATGAGCAGTACTTC
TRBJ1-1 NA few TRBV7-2 CASGTTVNTEAFF TGTGCCAGCGGCACGACAGTCAACACTGAAGCTTTCTTT
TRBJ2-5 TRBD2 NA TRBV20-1 CSARDPNRVRGYQETQYF TGCAGTGCTAGAGACCCGAACCGCGTGCGGGGGTACCAAGAGACCCAGTACTTC
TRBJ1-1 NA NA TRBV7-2 CASTLGTPNTEAFF TGTGCCAGCACCCTCGGGACACCCAACACTGAAGCTTTCTTT
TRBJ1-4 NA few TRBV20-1 CSARESARRGEKLFF TGCAGTGCTAGAGAGTCGGCTCGACGAGGGGAAAAACTGTTTTTT
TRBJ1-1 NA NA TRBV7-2 CASSSTIGTFTEAFF TGTGCCAGCAGCTCTACTATAGGTACGTTCACTGAAGCTTTCTTT
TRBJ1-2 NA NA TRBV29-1 CSVEEPSWYGYTF TGCAGCGTTGAAGAGCCTAGTTGGTATGGCTACACCTTC
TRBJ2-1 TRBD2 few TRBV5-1 CASSLTSGGRNEQFF TGCGCCAGCAGTCTGACTAGCGGGGGGCGGAATGAGCAGTTCTTC
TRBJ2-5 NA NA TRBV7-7 CASSLGNVQETQYF TGTGCTAGCAGCTTGGGAAACGTTCAAGAGACCCAGTACTTC
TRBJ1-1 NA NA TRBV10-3 CAISDEWEAFF TGTGCCATCAGTGATGAATGGGAAGCTTTCTTT
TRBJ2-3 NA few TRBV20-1 CSARDPRLTDTQYF TGCAGTGCTAGAGATCCGCGTTTGACAGATACGCAGTATTTT
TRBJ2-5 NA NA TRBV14 CVSGPLGQQETQYF TGTGTCAGCGGGCCTCTTGGACAGCAAGAGACCCAGTACTTC
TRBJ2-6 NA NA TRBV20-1 CSANLKGPPLSGANVLTF TGCAGTGCTAATCTTAAGGGGCCCCCCCTCTCTGGGGCCAACGTCCTGACTTTC
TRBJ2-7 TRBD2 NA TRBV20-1 CSAGQTSGIYEQYF TGCAGTGCCGGGCAGACTAGCGGGATCTACGAGCAGTACTTC
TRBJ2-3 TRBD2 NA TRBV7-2 CASSDGTSRYTQYF TGTGCCAGCAGCGATGGGACTAGCCGGTATACGCAGTATTTT
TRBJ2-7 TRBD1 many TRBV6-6 CASRKASDREYEQYF TGTGCCAGCAGGAAGGCCTCGGACAGGGAGTACGAGCAGTACTTC
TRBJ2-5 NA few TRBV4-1 CASSQAWDRETQYF TGCGCCAGCAGCCAAGCTTGGGATAGAGAGACCCAGTACTTC
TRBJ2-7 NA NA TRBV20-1 CSAGGWSRGSYEQYF TGCAGTGCTGGGGGTTGGTCCCGTGGCTCCTACGAGCAGTACTTC
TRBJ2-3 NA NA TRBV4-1 CASSRTKERDTQYF TGCGCCAGCAGCCGGACGAAGGAAAGAGATACGCAGTATTTT
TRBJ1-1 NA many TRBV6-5 CASSYSRDLTFF TGTGCCAGCAGTTACAGCAGGGACTTAACTTTCTTT